Only one count was recorded for the clone carrying this T cell receptor (beta chain). Adults of Caucasian background living in Nashville, Tennessee made up all donors. These data come from a study of shared clonotypes between healthy human individuals. Profiled with immunoSEQ multiplex PCR; TCRdb holds only in-frame clones, not every one. The sample has about 480,000 clones, about 75% seen once. There are 13 residues in the CDR3. V shed 5 bases and J shed 4 bases, with 11 bases lying between them. Germline V gene sequence: CDR1 LNHDA, CDR2 SQIVND (reference sequence). The specimen was PBMCs. The TCR sequence derives from a woman between 40 and 55 years old in good health. Some clones in this sample may be carry-over from other donors' samples. The chain combines TRBV19 with TRBJ1-1; TRBD1 might be the D (6 bases). The CDR3 sequence: CASSFQGSTEAFF. The DNA of the CDR3 is TGTGCCAGTAGTTTTCAGGGGTCCACTGAAGCTTTCTTT.